This T cell receptor beta chain was documented in a study of T cell changes during pregnancy in multiple sclerosis. Germline V gene sequence: CDR1 SGHVS, CDR2 FQNEAQ. This CDR3 is 13 amino acids long. The V end was cut by 5 bases, the J end by 9 bases, with 16 bases between. Clones were sequenced by immunoSEQ multiplex PCR, and TCRdb holds only the in-frame ones, with some missing. The sample has about 60,000 clones, about 91% seen once; the top ten hold around 0.85%. The chain uses TRBV7-8 and TRBJ1-2; D perhaps matches TRBD1 (5 bases). The sequence derives from a female donor with multiple sclerosis, enrolled in a pregnancy study. Specimen: peripheral blood, collected in the first trimester of pregnancy. The CDR3 sequence is CASSGRTPRSYTF. The CDR3 DNA is TGTGCCAGCAGCGGACGGACACCTAGGAGCTACACCTTC.